This passage covers 31 T cell receptor beta chains from one sample sequenced in a study of beta chain features in type 1 diabetes. TCRB transcripts that were expressed got sequenced, as all of the isolated RNA had been reverse transcribed. Produced via immunoSEQ multiplex PCR; TCRdb's table is partial and in-frame only. The sample shows around 310,000 clones, 11% of them seen only once. Source material: naive CD4+ T cells from blood. These receptors were taken from a woman aged 25 to 39 in good health.

This clone was seen more than once but under ten times. The chain is built from TRBV2 and TRBJ2-5, with D possibly being TRBD1 (7 bases). Germline V gene sequence: CDR1 SNHLY, CDR2 FYNNEI. This CDR3 has 16 residues. Trimming left V 4 bases short and J 1 base short, with 16 bases between. CDR3 sequence: CASSGRVTGSQETQYF. DNA of the CDR3: TGTGCCAGCAGTGGGAGGGTGACAGGGTCCCAAGAGACCCAGTACTTC.

This chain links TRBV29-1 with TRBJ1-1, with a weak D call TRBD1 (6 bases). Germline-derived CDR1 and CDR2 are SQVTM and ANQGSEA. The CDR3 consists of 13 residues. V lost 6 bases to trimming and J lost 7 bases, with 18 bases between them. The DNA of the CDR3 is TGCAGCGTAACCCGAGGGGACAAACATGAAGCTTTCTTT. The encoded protein is CSVTRGDKHEAFF.

This clone was recorded a few times. The chain links TRBV7-9 to TRBJ1-1; D gene unclear. Germline-derived CDR1 and CDR2 are SEHNR and FQNEAQ (reference sequence). The CDR3 runs to 13 residues. V lost 5 bases to trimming and J lost 1 base, with 8 bases between them. The CDR3 DNA is TGTGCCAGCAGCCCTACAGAGAACACTGAAGCTTTCTTT. It translates to CASSPTENTEAFF.

This clone occurred a few times. The rearrangement joins TRBV9 to TRBJ2-7; 11 bases align to TRBD2. This CDR3 region has 14 residues. The trim removed 2 bases at V and 2 bases at J, leaving 0 bases unmatched. Germline V gene data show CDR1 as SGDLS and CDR2 as YYNGEE. The CDR3, as DNA: TGTGCCAGCAGCGTGACTAGCGGGACCTACGAGCAGTACTTC. It translates to CASSVTSGTYEQYF.

This clone was detected a few times. The chain recombines TRBV10-3 with TRBJ1-1, with a tentative D call TRBD1 (6 bases). The germline V gene has CDR1 ENHRY and CDR2 SYGVKD. This CDR3 is built from 13 residues. The ends were cut back, 0 bases at V and 7 bases at J, with 9 bases in the middle. The CDR3 is CAISESQQGEAFF. Here the CDR3 DNA reads TGTGCCATCAGTGAGTCCCAACAGGGTGAAGCTTTCTTT.

This clone was recorded a few times. This chain connects TRBV27 to TRBJ2-1; 9 bases agree with TRBD1. The CDR3 sequence is 15 residues long. CDR1 and CDR2 (germline): MNHEY, SMNVEV (reference sequence). After removal of 3 bases from V and 6 bases from J, the junction contained 6 bases not matched to a gene. CDR3 sequence: CASSFLTGGVNEQFF. Here the CDR3 DNA reads TGTGCCAGCAGTTTCTTGACAGGGGGGGTCAATGAGCAGTTCTTC.

The rearrangement links TRBV18 to TRBJ1-5; D unresolved. CDR1 is KGHSH, CDR2 LQKENI, per germline. The CDR3 covers 16 residues. Trimming took 2 bases from V and 5 from J, leaving 16 bases between them. The CDR3: CASSPGGTARDQPQHF. CDR3 bases: TGTGCCAGCTCACCAGGAGGAACAGCCCGGGATCAGCCCCAGCATTTT.

This clone was observed a handful of times. The gene calls are TRBV27 and TRBJ1-1, with 8 bases identical to TRBD1. Trimming took 5 bases from V and 7 from J; bases not matched to a gene: 9. The germline CDR1 and CDR2 sequences are MNHEY and SMNVEV (reference sequence). This CDR3 has 14 residues. CDR3 protein: CASSLRTGPLEAFF. The CDR3 DNA reads as TGTGCCAGCAGTCTCAGGACAGGGCCCCTTGAAGCTTTCTTT.

The V and J genes are TRBV30 and TRBJ1-2, with D hard to call. The CDR3 has 16 amino acids. Germline lookup yields CDR1 GTSNPN and CDR2 SVGIG (reference sequence). The V end was cut by 0 bases, the J end by 1 base, with 15 bases between. CDR3 coding DNA: TGTGCCTGGAGTGTACTCCCCGATTCCTTTAACTATGGCTACACCTTC. Protein sequence: CAWSVLPDSFNYGYTF.

This clone was counted only a few times. V and J are TRBV18 and TRBJ2-5; D remains ambiguous. Trimming took off 3 bases at V and 1 base at J, with 12 bases between the two ends. The CDR3 extends over 15 amino acids. Germline CDR1 KGHSH, CDR2 LQKENI. For the CDR3, the DNA is TGTGCCAGCTCACCTCGTCAAAGAGGCCAAGAGACCCAGTACTTC. Its translation: CASSPRQRGQETQYF.

The chain carries TRBV29-1 and TRBJ1-6, with D possibly TRBD1 on 5 matching bases. Germline loops: CDR1 SQVTM, CDR2 ANQGSEA. The CDR3 consists of 13 residues. Here the CDR3 reads CAGGGTHNSPLHF. CDR3 bases: TGCGCCGGTGGAGGGACCCATAATTCACCCCTCCACTTT.

The gene calls are TRBV30 and TRBJ1-2; D is unresolved. Looked up from germline, CDR1 is GTSNPN and CDR2 is SVGIG (reference sequence). V gave up 0 bases and J gave up 8 bases, with 7 bases separating them. The CDR3 runs to 11 residues. The CDR3 sequence: CAWSVQYGYTF. The CDR3, as DNA: TGTGCCTGGAGTGTACAGTACGGCTACACCTTC. The complete variable domain, with remaining parts taken from reference TRBV30 and TRBJ1-2, reads SQTIHQWPATLVQPVGSPLSLECTVEGTSNPNLYWYRQAAGRGLQLLFYSVGIGQISSEVPQNLSASRPQDRQFILSSKKLLLSDSGFYLCAWSVQYGYTFGSGTRLTVV.

CDR3 loop: CASSFGAQETQYF. CDR3 coding DNA: TGTGCCAGCAGCTTCGGAGCTCAAGAGACCCAGTACTTC. This chain uses TRBV7-3 with TRBJ2-5; D is unclear. Deletions cut 3 bases from V and 2 bases from J, with 7 bases between. This CDR3 has 13 residues. Looked up from germline, CDR1 is SGHTA and CDR2 is FQGTGA.

The chain has TRBV6-5 and TRBJ1-1; D possibly corresponds to TRBD1 (5 bases). Deletions cut 7 bases from V and 3 bases from J, with 18 bases between. The germline V gene encodes CDR1 MNHEY and CDR2 SVGAGI. The CDR3 has 15 residues. The CDR3 here is CASNSEGTFYTEAFF. The CDR3 nucleotides are TGTGCCAGCAACTCCGAGGGGACTTTTTACACTGAAGCTTTCTTT.

This clone occurred a few times. The sample contains more than one DNA sequence encoding this CDR3. The V call is TRBV7-9, the J call TRBJ2-5; unclear D gene. The V gene's germline CDR1 is SEHNR and CDR2 FQNEAQ (reference sequence). V shed 3 bases and J shed 4 bases, with 3 bases lying between them. The CDR3 has 11 amino acids. The CDR3 here is CASSFRETQYF. The CDR3 DNA sequence: TGTGCCAGCAGCTTCCGAGAGACCCAGTACTTC.

This clone has a handful of counts. The chain links TRBV30 to TRBJ2-3, with a weak D call TRBD2 (6 bases). Germline CDR1 and CDR2: GTSNPN and SVGIG (reference sequence). The CDR3 loop spans 13 amino acids. V was cut by 4 bases and J by 6 bases, with 14 bases left in between. CDR3 DNA: TGTGCCTGGAACCGGGAGCCCGGGGATACGCAGTATTTT. Protein product: CAWNREPGDTQYF.

This clone was counted a few times. The rearrangement links TRBV30 to TRBJ2-1; 12 positions match TRBD2. Per germline, CDR1 GTSNPN and CDR2 SVGIG (reference sequence). V shed 1 base, J shed 2 bases, and the junction held 6 bases outside the gene matches. The CDR3 covers 17 residues. CDR3 amino acids: CAWSGLAGGPAYNEQFF. The CDR3 coding sequence is TGTGCCTGGAGTGGGCTAGCGGGAGGGCCCGCCTACAATGAGCAGTTCTTC.

This chain connects TRBV5-1 to TRBJ1-1; TRBD1 aligns across 8 bases. Trimming removed 4 bases from V and 0 bases from J; junction bases left unmatched: 5. The germline CDR1 and CDR2 sequences are SGHRS and YFSETQ. The CDR3 is 15 residues long. CDR3: CASSPGQGLNTEAFF. In DNA, the CDR3 is TGCGCCAGCAGCCCCGGACAGGGTTTGAACACTGAAGCTTTCTTT. Full variable domain (rest looked up from reference TRBV5-1 and TRBJ1-1): KAGVTQTPRYLIKTRGQQVTLSCSPISGHRSVSWYQQTPGQGLQFLFEYFSETQRNKGNFPGRFSGRQFSNSRSEMNVSTLELGDSALYLCASSPGQGLNTEAFFGQGTRLTVV.

This chain uses TRBV5-1 with TRBJ2-7; 7 bases match TRBD1. The CDR3 has 14 amino acids. Germline loops: CDR1 SGHRS, CDR2 YFSETQ. V gave up 3 bases and J gave up 2 bases; unmatched junction bases: 5. This CDR3 is CASSYDRVAYEQYF. In DNA form, the CDR3 reads TGCGCCAGCAGCTACGACAGGGTCGCCTACGAGCAGTACTTC.

The J gene is TRBJ2-1, the V gene TRBV6-1; the match to TRBD2 covers 8 bases. This CDR3 spans 13 amino acids. CDR1 is MNHNS, CDR2 SASEGT, per germline. V shed 8 bases, J shed 4 bases, and the junction held 4 bases outside the gene matches. Here the CDR3 reads CASLAGWYNEQFF. The CDR3 region has the DNA TGTGCCAGCCTAGCGGGTTGGTACAATGAGCAGTTCTTC.

The rearrangement joins TRBV4-1 to TRBJ2-3; tentative D call: TRBD2 (6 bases). Germline lookup yields CDR1 MGHRA and CDR2 YSYEKL. This CDR3 is built from 17 residues. V lost 1 base, J lost 4 bases, and 18 bases lay in between. CDR3 coding DNA: TGCGCCAGCAGCCAAGTGGAAGCAGGGAGGTCCGCAGATACGCAGTATTTT. Translating it yields CASSQVEAGRSADTQYF.

This clone was counted between two and nine times. V gene TRBV19 combines with J gene TRBJ2-7; 12 bases agree with TRBD1. The CDR3 runs to 14 residues. J gave up 7 bases and V 9 bases, and 10 bases lay outside the gene matches. Looked up from germline, CDR1 is LNHDA and CDR2 is SQIVND (reference sequence). The CDR3 DNA reads TGTGCCAGCTCCCCGGGACAGGGGGCCGGGGAGCAGTACTTC. Translated, it gives CASSPGQGAGEQYF.

This clone turned up a few times. The CDR3 here is CASSPLSPGGNTGELFF. For the CDR3, the DNA is TGTGCCAGCTCACCACTTTCCCCAGGGGGCAACACCGGGGAGCTGTTTTTT. This chain connects TRBV18 to TRBJ2-2, with 8 positions matching TRBD1. The CDR3 consists of 17 residues. Per the germline V gene, CDR1 is KGHSH and CDR2 is LQKENI. V shed 1 base, J shed 2 bases, and the junction held 6 bases outside the gene matches.

This clone turned up a few times. V is TRBV7-3 and J is TRBJ2-3; 9 bases fit TRBD2. Germline CDR1 and CDR2: SGHTA and FQGTGA. V lost 0 bases and J lost 0; bases outside the gene matches: 1. The length of the CDR3 is 16 residues. CDR3 in amino acids: CASSLTGTSSTDTQYF. The DNA of the CDR3 is TGTGCCAGCAGCTTAACGGGGACTAGCAGCACAGATACGCAGTATTTT.

For this clone: The same CDR3 can be traced to other DNA sequences in this sample. The chain joins TRBV10-3 to TRBJ2-5; 9 bases align to TRBD1. The CDR3 is 14 amino acids. The J segment lost 2 bases and the V segment lost 6 bases, leaving 4 bases of the junction unmatched. The germline V gene has CDR1 ENHRY and CDR2 SYGVKD. The CDR3 region is CAISPGQGQETQYF. For the CDR3, the DNA is TGTGCCATCAGCCCGGGACAGGGACAAGAGACCCAGTACTTC.

The J gene is TRBJ1-2, the V gene TRBV2; 9 bases fit TRBD1. This CDR3 has 14 residues. V dropped 6 bases and J dropped 3; count of bases not matched to a gene: 5. Germline CDR1 reads SNHLY; CDR2 reads FYNNEI. The DNA for the CDR3 is TGTGCCAGCAGCGTACAGGGGGCGGACTATGGCTACACCTTC. It specifies CASSVQGADYGYTF.

This clone has a handful of counts. The V gene is TRBV4-2, the J gene TRBJ2-3, with D perhaps TRBD2 (5 bases). This CDR3 is 17 amino acids long. CDR1 LGHNA and CDR2 YNFKEQ come from the germline V gene. V lost 2 bases to trimming and J lost 3 bases, with 18 bases between them. CDR3 protein: CASSQRPSGFNTDTQYF. DNA for the CDR3: TGTGCCAGCAGCCAACGGCCCAGCGGATTTAATACAGATACGCAGTATTTT.

This clone was seen more than once but under ten times. The chain has TRBV4-2 and TRBJ2-7, with TRBD1 identical over 9 bases. The CDR3 is 16 residues long. Germline assignment: CDR1 LGHNA and CDR2 YNFKEQ. With V trimmed by 3 bases and J by 4 bases, 10 bases remained unmatched. CDR3 region: CASSQDTGGTRYEQYF. In DNA form, the CDR3 reads TGTGCCAGCAGCCAGGATACAGGGGGCACTAGATACGAGCAGTACTTC.

This clone came up a few times. This sequence joins TRBV28 and TRBJ2-7, with D possibly TRBD1 on 5 matching bases. Trimming cost V 7 bases and J 2 bases, with 15 bases left between them. The CDR3 is made up of 14 amino acids. The V gene's germline CDR1 is MDHEN and CDR2 SYDVKM. CDR3 nucleotide sequence: TGTGCCAGCACGGGTAGGACATCTACCTACGAGCAGTACTTC. It is translated as CASTGRTSTYEQYF.

This clone was counted a few times. The V call is TRBV15, the J call TRBJ2-3; D is unresolved. Per the germline V gene, CDR1 is LNHNV and CDR2 is YYDKDF (reference sequence). The germline V and J ends were trimmed by 3 bases and 4 bases, with 11 bases remaining between them. This CDR3 is built from 14 residues. The CDR3 coding sequence is TGTGCCACCAGCAGCGCGGCGCCTCCAGATACGCAGTATTTT. Translation: CATSSAAPPDTQYF.

This chain connects TRBV30 to TRBJ2-7; maybe TRBD2 (6 bases). Germline V gene lookup returns CDR1 GTSNPN and CDR2 SVGIG (reference sequence). The CDR3 has 15 residues. V dropped 0 bases and J dropped 2 bases, with 14 bases sitting between them. CDR3 in amino acids: CAWSVGGASAYEQYF. The CDR3 nucleotides read TGTGCCTGGAGTGTAGGAGGGGCGAGCGCCTACGAGCAGTACTTC. The whole variable domain, remainder taken from reference TRBV30 and TRBJ2-7, is SQTIHQWPATLVQPVGSPLSLECTVEGTSNPNLYWYRQAAGRGLQLLFYSVGIGQISSEVPQNLSASRPQDRQFILSSKKLLLSDSGFYLCAWSVGGASAYEQYFGPGTRLTVT.